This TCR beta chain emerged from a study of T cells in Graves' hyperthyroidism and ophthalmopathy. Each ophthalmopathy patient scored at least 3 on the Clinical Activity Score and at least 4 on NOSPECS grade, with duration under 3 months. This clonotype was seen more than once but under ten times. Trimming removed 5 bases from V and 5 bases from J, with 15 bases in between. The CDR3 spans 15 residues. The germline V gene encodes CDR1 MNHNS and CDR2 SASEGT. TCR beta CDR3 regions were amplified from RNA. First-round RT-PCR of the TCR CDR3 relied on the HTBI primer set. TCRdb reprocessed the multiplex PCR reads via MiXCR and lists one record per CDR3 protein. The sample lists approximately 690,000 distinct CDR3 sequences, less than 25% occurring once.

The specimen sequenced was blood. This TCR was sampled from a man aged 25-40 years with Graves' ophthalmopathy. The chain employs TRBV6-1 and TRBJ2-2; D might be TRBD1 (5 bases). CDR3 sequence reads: CASSSLQGRTGELFF. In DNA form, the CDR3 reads TGTGCCAGCAGTTCCCTCCAGGGCAGGACCGGGGAGCTGTTTTTT.